A selection of T cell receptor beta chains follows, all from one sample in a study of blood T cell repertoires in COVID-19. Repertoires were generated with immunoSEQ multiplex PCR, while TCRdb's copy carries only in-frame clones and drops some. The data show about 160,000 clones, 70% to 90% seen once. Sequencing was done on a sample of peripheral blood. The receptors stem from a middle-aged man with acute or convalescent COVID-19. CDR3s include the opening cysteine and the closing phenylalanine or tryptophan. Each record gives: J gene, D gene, clone size, V gene, CDR3 protein, CDR3 DNA. D genes are given only for firm matches. A row's size may be missing; if present it is once, few, many or a size class.

>TRBJ1-1|-|-|TRBV5-6
CASSSFKHRNTEAFF
TGTGCCAGCAGCTCTTTCAAACACCGGAACACTGAAGCTTTCTTT
>TRBJ2-1|TRBD2|once|TRBV5-4
CASSSGRENEQFF
TGTGCCAGCAGCTCGGGGAGGGAGAATGAGCAGTTCTTC
>TRBJ2-3|-|once|TRBV21-1
CASSNRGVKDTQYF
TGTGCCAGCAGCAATCGGGGGGTTAAAGATACGCAGTATTTT
>TRBJ2-7|TRBD2|once|TRBV20-1
CSASSGGHYEQYF
TGCAGTGCTAGTAGCGGGGGACACTACGAGCAGTACTTC
>TRBJ2-1|TRBD2|-|TRBV2
CASKTRMGGDEQFF
TGTGCCAGCAAGACAAGAATGGGAGGGGATGAGCAGTTCTTC
>TRBJ2-4|-|-|TRBV18
CASSPEGALLAKNIQYF
TGTGCCAGCTCCCCAGAAGGGGCCTTATTAGCCAAAAACATTCAGTACTTC
>TRBJ1-2|-|-|TRBV6-5
CASSYSILGAGYGYTF
TGTGCCAGCAGTTACTCGATTTTAGGGGCCGGCTATGGCTACACCTTC
>TRBJ2-2|TRBD1|-|TRBV5-1
CASTRRTGDTGELFF
TGCGCCAGCACAAGGAGGACAGGGGACACCGGGGAGCTGTTTTTT
>TRBJ1-6|TRBD1|-|TRBV5-1
CASSFQGEVDNSPLHF
TGCGCCAGCAGCTTTCAGGGGGAGGTCGATAATTCACCCCTCCACTTT
>TRBJ1-4|-|-|TRBV30
CAWGQSTNEKLFF
TGTGCCTGGGGACAGTCAACTAATGAAAAACTGTTTTTT
>TRBJ2-2|-|-|TRBV5-5
CASSPGQSGELFF
TGTGCCAGCAGCCCCGGACAGTCCGGGGAGCTGTTTTTT
>TRBJ1-2|TRBD1|-|TRBV9
CASSADRGQGGYTF
TGTGCCAGCAGCGCCGACAGGGGACAGGGAGGCTACACCTTC
>TRBJ1-1|-|-|TRBV7-9
CASRLTGLTEAFF
TGTGCCAGCAGACTAACAGGGCTCACTGAAGCTTTCTTT
>TRBJ2-3|-|-|TRBV30
CAWELRNTDTQYF
TGTGCCTGGGAACTTAGAAACACAGATACGCAGTATTTT
>TRBJ1-2|TRBD1|few|TRBV2
CASSGRTGNQYGYTF
TGTGCCAGCAGTGGGAGGACAGGGAATCAATATGGCTACACCTTC
>TRBJ1-5|TRBD1|-|TRBV6-5
CASSRTGDSNQPQHF
TGTGCCAGCAGCCGGACAGGGGATAGCAATCAGCCCCAGCATTTT
>TRBJ1-3|TRBD1|-|TRBV6-5
CAGRQGSGNTIYF
TGTGCCGGACGACAGGGCTCCGGCAACACCATATATTTT
>TRBJ1-6|-|-|TRBV15
CATSRGAGSGRSPLHF
TGTGCCACCAGCAGAGGGGCCGGGTCAGGGCGCTCACCCCTCCACTTT
>TRBJ2-1|TRBD1|-|TRBV4-1
CASSQGQGNSYNEQFF
TGCGCCAGCAGCCAAGGACAGGGGAACTCCTACAATGAGCAGTTCTTC
>TRBJ2-1|-|-|TRBV5-1
CASSLDRGYNEQFF
TGCGCCAGCAGCTTGGACCGGGGGTACAATGAGCAGTTCTTC
>TRBJ2-1|TRBD2|-|TRBV5-1
CASSGTSGGPYNEQFF
TGCGCCAGCAGCGGTACTAGCGGGGGGCCCTACAATGAGCAGTTCTTC
>TRBJ1-3|TRBD1|few|TRBV3-1/TRBV3-2
CASSHGQGRNTIYF
TGTGCCAGCAGCCACGGACAGGGTAGAAACACCATATATTTT
>TRBJ1-1|TRBD1|-|TRBV29-1
CSGGTGANTEAFF
TGCAGCGGCGGAACAGGGGCGAACACTGAAGCTTTCTTT
>TRBJ1-1|TRBD1|-|TRBV18
CASSLQGDTEAFF
TGTGCCAGCTCACTACAGGGGGACACTGAAGCTTTCTTT
>TRBJ1-5|-|-|TRBV19
CASSMGSSPSNQPQHF
TGTGCCAGTAGTATGGGGAGCAGTCCGAGCAATCAGCCCCAGCATTTT
>TRBJ2-3|-|-|TRBV15
CATSRDHQTQYF
TGTGCCACCAGCAGAGATCACCAGACGCAGTATTTT
>TRBJ1-2|TRBD1|-|TRBV9
CASSARQGTTNYGYTF
TGTGCCAGCAGCGCCAGACAGGGTACCACCAACTATGGCTACACCTTC
>TRBJ1-6|TRBD1|-|TRBV7-2
CASSPDRGLRPLHF
TGTGCCAGCAGCCCCGACAGGGGGCTAAGACCCCTCCACTTT
>TRBJ2-7|TRBD1|-|TRBV7-3
CASSYRQGYEQYF
TGTGCCAGCAGCTACCGACAGGGCTACGAGCAGTACTTC
>TRBJ2-7|-|-|TRBV28
CASSIPGTHDYEQYF
TGTGCCAGCAGTATACCCGGGACACATGATTACGAGCAGTACTTC
>TRBJ1-2|-|once|TRBV6-5
CASSYPGASGYTF
TGTGCCAGCAGTTACCCAGGGGCCAGTGGCTACACCTTC
>TRBJ1-3|-|-|TRBV19
CASSTADSKDGNTIYF
TGTGCCAGTAGTACCGCGGACAGTAAAGATGGAAACACCATATATTTT
>TRBJ2-5|TRBD2|-|TRBV27
CASSPIAGGRETQYF
TGTGCCAGCAGTCCAATAGCGGGGGGACGGGAGACCCAGTACTTC
>TRBJ1-5|TRBD1|-|TRBV10-3
CAISPDRNNQPQHF
TGTGCCATCAGTCCGGACAGGAACAATCAGCCCCAGCATTTT
>TRBJ2-2|TRBD1|once|TRBV7-3
CASSSRLGTEHRGAVF
TGTGCCAGCAGCTCCCGTCTCGGGACAGAACACCGGGGAGCTGTTTTT
>TRBJ1-4|-|-|TRBV6-5
CASSYFKGTNEKLFF
TGTGCCAGCAGTTACTTTAAGGGGACTAATGAAAAACTGTTTTTT
>TRBJ1-3|-|-|TRBV6-5
CASSSPYSGGNTIYF
TGTGCCAGCAGTTCCCCTTACAGCGGTGGAAACACCATATATTTT
>TRBJ2-7|TRBD2|-|TRBV28
CASSSGTSGVRYEQYF
TGTGCCAGCAGCTCCGGGACTAGCGGGGTCCGCTACGAGCAGTACTTC
>TRBJ2-1|-|few|TRBV5-5
CASSGEGDDEQFF
TGTGCCAGCAGTGGAGAGGGGGACGATGAGCAGTTCTTC
>TRBJ2-7|TRBD1|-|TRBV27
CASSLGTGSYEQYF
TGTGCCAGCAGTTTAGGGACAGGCTCCTACGAGCAGTACTTC